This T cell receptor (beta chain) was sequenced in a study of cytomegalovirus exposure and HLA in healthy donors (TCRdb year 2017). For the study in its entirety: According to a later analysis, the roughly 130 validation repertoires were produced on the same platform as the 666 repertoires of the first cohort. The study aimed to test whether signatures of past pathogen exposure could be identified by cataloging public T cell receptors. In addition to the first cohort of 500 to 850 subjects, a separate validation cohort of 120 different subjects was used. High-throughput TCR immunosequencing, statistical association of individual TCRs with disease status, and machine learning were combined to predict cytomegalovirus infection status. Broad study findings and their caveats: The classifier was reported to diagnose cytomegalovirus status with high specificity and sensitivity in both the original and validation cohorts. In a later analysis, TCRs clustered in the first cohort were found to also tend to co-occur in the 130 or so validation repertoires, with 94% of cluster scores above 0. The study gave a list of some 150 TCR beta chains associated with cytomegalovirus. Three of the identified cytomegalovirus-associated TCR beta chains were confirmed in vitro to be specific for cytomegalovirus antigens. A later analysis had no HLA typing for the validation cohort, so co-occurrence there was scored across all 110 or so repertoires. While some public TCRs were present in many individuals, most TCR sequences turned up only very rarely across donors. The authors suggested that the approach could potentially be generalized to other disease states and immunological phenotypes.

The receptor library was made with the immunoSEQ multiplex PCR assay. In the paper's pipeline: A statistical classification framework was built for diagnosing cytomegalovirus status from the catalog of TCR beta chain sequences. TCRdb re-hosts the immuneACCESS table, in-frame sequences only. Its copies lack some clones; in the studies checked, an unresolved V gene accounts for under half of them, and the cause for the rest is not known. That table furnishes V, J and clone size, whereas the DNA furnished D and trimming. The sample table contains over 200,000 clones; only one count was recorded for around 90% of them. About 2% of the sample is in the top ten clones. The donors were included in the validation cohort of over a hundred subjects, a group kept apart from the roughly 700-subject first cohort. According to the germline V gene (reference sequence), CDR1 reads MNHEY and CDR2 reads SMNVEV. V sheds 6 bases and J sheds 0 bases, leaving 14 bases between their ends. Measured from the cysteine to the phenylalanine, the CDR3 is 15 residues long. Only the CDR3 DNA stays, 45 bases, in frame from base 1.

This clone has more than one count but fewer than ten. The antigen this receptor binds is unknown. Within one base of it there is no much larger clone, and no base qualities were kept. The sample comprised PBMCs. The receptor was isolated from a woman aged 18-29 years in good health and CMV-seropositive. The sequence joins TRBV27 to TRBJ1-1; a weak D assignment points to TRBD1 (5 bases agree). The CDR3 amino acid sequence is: CASSPPRGVNTEAFF. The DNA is TGTGCCAGCAGCCCACCGCGGGGGGTGAACACTGAAGCTTTCTTT.